The 10 T cell receptor beta chains below come from one sample, sequenced in a study of cytomegalovirus exposure and HLA in healthy donors. Only in-frame clones appear in the TCRdb table, and some are missing; sequencing was by immunoSEQ multiplex PCR. This table has 130,000 to 150,000 clones, 85% to 90% appearing once. Sequenced material: PBMCs. These TCRs come from a woman younger than 45 in good health and CMV-seropositive.

Details on this clone: The identical CDR3 is also encoded by other nucleotide sequences in the sample. The chain employs TRBV29-1 and TRBJ2-1; TRBD1 matches 9 bases. CDR3 length: 14 amino acids. After removal of 4 bases from V and 3 bases from J, the junction contained 4 bases not matched to a gene. Germline V lookup: CDR1 SQVTM, CDR2 ANQGSEA. CDR3 sequence reads: CSVAGTGIYNEQFF. CDR3 DNA: TGCAGCGTTGCCGGGACAGGGATCTACAATGAGCAGTTCTTC.

The CDR3 here is CASRPSGLKTYEQYF. In nucleotides, the CDR3 is TGTGCCAGCAGACCGTCGGGACTGAAAACCTACGAGCAGTACTTC. The chain has TRBV27 and TRBJ2-7; the D gene is possibly TRBD2 (6 bases). Germline CDR1 is MNHEY and CDR2 is SMNVEV (reference sequence). The length of the CDR3 is 15 residues. V was cut by 6 bases and J by 2 bases, with 17 bases left in between.

CDR3 bases: TGCGCCAGCAGCTTGAGTAGCCCCGGATATACGCAGTATTTT. Translated, it gives CASSLSSPGYTQYF. The chain links TRBV5-1 to TRBJ2-3; D call uncertain. In germline, CDR1 is SGHRS, CDR2 YFSETQ. The CDR3 has 14 amino acids. Trimming stripped 1 base from V and 7 bases from J, with 13 bases between. Together with reference TRBV5-1 and TRBJ2-3, the CDR3 gives the full variable domain: KAGVTQTPRYLIKTRGQQVTLSCSPISGHRSVSWYQQTPGQGLQFLFEYFSETQRNKGNFPGRFSGRQFSNSRSEMNVSTLELGDSALYLCASSLSSPGYTQYFGPGTRLTVL.

The chain combines TRBV11-2 with TRBJ2-1; D unclear. This CDR3 contains 14 residues. The V and J ends lost 2 bases and 8 bases respectively, with 13 bases between them. CDR1 is SGHAT, CDR2 FQNNGV, per germline. CDR3 sequence: CASSLTVRPHEQFF. DNA of the CDR3: TGTGCCAGCAGCTTAACAGTCCGACCCCATGAGCAGTTCTTC.

V and J are TRBV6-6 and TRBJ2-7; 12 nucleotides align to TRBD2. This CDR3 has 15 amino acids. Per germline, CDR1 MNHNY and CDR2 SVGAGI (reference sequence). V gave up 4 bases and J gave up 3 bases; unmatched junction bases: 4. The CDR3 DNA is TGTGCCAGCAGTTCTCTAGCGGGGGGGTTCTACGAGCAGTACTTC. This encodes CASSSLAGGFYEQYF.

This clone has a handful of counts. The V and J genes are TRBV2 and TRBJ1-1; no firm D call. Germline assignment: CDR1 SNHLY and CDR2 FYNNEI. V was trimmed by 0 bases and J by 0 bases, leaving 5 bases between them. CDR3 size: 14 residues. The CDR3 DNA follows: TGTGCCAGCAGTGAAGCGGGCCTGAACACTGAAGCTTTCTTT. It codes for CASSEAGLNTEAFF.

This rearrangement joins TRBV7-6 to TRBJ2-7; possibly TRBD2 for D (5 bases). Deletions cut 1 base from V and 7 bases from J, with 14 bases between. The germline gives CDR1 SGHVS, CDR2 FNYEAQ. CDR3 length equals 14 residues. CDR3 protein: CASSLVAERGEQYF. In nucleotides, the CDR3 is TGTGCCAGCAGCTTAGTGGCTGAACGAGGGGAGCAGTACTTC.

This clone appeared a single time. The chain combines TRBV13 with TRBJ2-7, with a possible D match to TRBD1 (5 bases). Trimming stripped 2 bases from V and 12 bases from J, with 14 bases between. This CDR3 is 12 amino acids long. Germline loops: CDR1 PRHDT, CDR2 FYEKMQ (reference sequence). DNA of the CDR3: TGTGCCAGCAGCTTACAGATGGGGCGGTTGTACTTC. Its translation: CASSLQMGRLYF.

The chain combines TRBV5-1 with TRBJ2-5; TRBD2 agrees at 13 bases. The junction had 8 bases not matched to a gene; V was cut back by 4 bases and J by 5 bases. The germline V gene has CDR1 SGHRS and CDR2 YFSETQ. CDR3 length: 16 amino acids. CDR3 nucleotides: TGCGCCAGCAGCCCGCGAACGACTAGCGGGGGGGAGACCCAGTACTTC. Protein: CASSPRTTSGGETQYF.

This clone was observed a single time. The chain combines TRBV19 with TRBJ2-7; no reliable D call. V was trimmed by 4 bases and J by 3 bases, leaving 16 bases between them. This CDR3 is built from 15 residues. CDR1 and CDR2 from the germline V gene are LNHDA and SQIVND (reference sequence). In DNA, the CDR3 is TGTGCCAGTAGTACCGTCCACAACCCAAGCTACGAGCAGTACTTC. Amino acid sequence: CASSTVHNPSYEQYF.